The sequence of this T cell receptor (beta chain) was determined in a study of response to subunit inactivated influenza vaccine. This clonotype was found a few times. The antigen is undetermined. The trim removed 3 bases at V and 2 bases at J, leaving 2 bases unmatched. Per the germline V gene, CDR1 is LNHNV and CDR2 is YYDKDF (reference sequence). There are 15 residues in the CDR3. TCRdb reprocessed the RT-PCR reads with MiXCR, giving one entry per CDR3 protein. The sample holds some 190,000 distinct CDR3 sequences; around 14% are singletons and the top ten take 26%. Findings of the study overall: Each seasonal flu vaccination may recruit only limited new T cells, authors suggested.

The TCR sequence derives from a man between 50 and 59 years old who received an inactivated influenza vaccine. The chain links TRBV15 to TRBJ1-3; 9 bases are a match to TRBD1. The specimen was CD8+ T cells sorted from PBMCs, collected 4 to 6 days after vaccination. In DNA, the CDR3 is TGTGCCACCAGCAGGGACAGGGGTCCTGGAAACACCATATATTTT. Residues: CATSRDRGPGNTIYF.